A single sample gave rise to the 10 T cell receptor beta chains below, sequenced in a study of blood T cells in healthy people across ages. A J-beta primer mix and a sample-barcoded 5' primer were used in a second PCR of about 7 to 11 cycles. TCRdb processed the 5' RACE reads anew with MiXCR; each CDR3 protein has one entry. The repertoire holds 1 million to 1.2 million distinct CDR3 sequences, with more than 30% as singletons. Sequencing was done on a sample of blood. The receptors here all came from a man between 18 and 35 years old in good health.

The CDR3 bases are TGCGCCAGCGCCCTTGGACAGGGGGCGACCGGGGAGCTGTTTTTT. It codes for CASALGQGATGELFF. V and J are TRBV5-1 and TRBJ2-2; 11 bases match TRBD1. The trim removed 7 bases at V and 5 bases at J, leaving 7 bases unmatched. The germline gives CDR1 SGHRS, CDR2 YFSETQ. CDR3 size: 15 residues.

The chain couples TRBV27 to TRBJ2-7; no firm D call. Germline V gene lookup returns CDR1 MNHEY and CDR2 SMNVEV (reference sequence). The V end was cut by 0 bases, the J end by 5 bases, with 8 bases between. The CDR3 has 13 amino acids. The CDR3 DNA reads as TGTGCCAGCAGTTTATCGAAAGGCCACGAGCAGTACTTC. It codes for CASSLSKGHEQYF.

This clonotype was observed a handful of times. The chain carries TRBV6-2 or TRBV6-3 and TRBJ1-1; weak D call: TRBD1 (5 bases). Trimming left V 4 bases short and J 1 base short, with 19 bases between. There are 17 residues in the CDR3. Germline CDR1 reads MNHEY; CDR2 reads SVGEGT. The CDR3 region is CASSFLLTDTWNTEAFF. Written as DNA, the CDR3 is TGTGCCAGCAGTTTTCTCCTGACAGATACCTGGAACACTGAAGCTTTCTTT.

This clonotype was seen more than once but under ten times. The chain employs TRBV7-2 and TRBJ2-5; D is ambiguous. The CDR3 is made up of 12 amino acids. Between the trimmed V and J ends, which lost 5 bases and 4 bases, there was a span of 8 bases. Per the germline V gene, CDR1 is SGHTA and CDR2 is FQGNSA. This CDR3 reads CASSKGLETQYF. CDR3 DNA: TGTGCCAGCAGCAAAGGTTTAGAGACCCAGTACTTC. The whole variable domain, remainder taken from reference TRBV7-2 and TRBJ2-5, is GAGVSQSPSNKVTEKGKDVELRCDPISGHTALYWYRQSLGQGLEFLIYFQGNSAPDKSGLPSDRFSAERTGGSVSTLTIQRTQQEDSAVYLCASSKGLETQYFGPGTRLLVL.

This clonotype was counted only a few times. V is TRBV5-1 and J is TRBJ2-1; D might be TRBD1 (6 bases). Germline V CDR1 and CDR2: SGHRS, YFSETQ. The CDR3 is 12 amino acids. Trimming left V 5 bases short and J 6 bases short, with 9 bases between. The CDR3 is CASSWGPNEQFF. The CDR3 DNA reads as TGCGCCAGCAGTTGGGGGCCCAATGAGCAGTTCTTC. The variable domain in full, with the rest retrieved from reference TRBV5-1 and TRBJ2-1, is KAGVTQTPRYLIKTRGQQVTLSCSPISGHRSVSWYQQTPGQGLQFLFEYFSETQRNKGNFPGRFSGRQFSNSRSEMNVSTLELGDSALYLCASSWGPNEQFFGPGTRLTVL.

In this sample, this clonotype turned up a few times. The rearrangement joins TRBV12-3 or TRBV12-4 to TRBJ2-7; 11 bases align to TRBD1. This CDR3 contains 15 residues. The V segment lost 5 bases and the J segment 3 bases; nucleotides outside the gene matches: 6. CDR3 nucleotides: TGTGCCAGCAGTCCGTTCGGGACAGGGGGCTACGAGCAGTACTTC. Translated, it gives CASSPFGTGGYEQYF.

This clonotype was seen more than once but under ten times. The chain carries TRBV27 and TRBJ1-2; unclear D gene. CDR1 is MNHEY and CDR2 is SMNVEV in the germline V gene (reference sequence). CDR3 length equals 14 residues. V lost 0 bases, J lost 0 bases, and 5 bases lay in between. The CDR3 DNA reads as TGTGCCAGCAGTTTATCGGCAGCTAACTATGGCTACACCTTC. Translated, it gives CASSLSAANYGYTF.

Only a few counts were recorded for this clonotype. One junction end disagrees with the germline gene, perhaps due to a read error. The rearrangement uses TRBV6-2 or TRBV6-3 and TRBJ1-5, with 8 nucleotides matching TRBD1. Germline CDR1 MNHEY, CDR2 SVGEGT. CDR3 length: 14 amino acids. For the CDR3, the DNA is TGTGCCAGCAGACCACAGGGGGTGGGGCAGCCTCAGCATTTT. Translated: CASRPQGVGQPQHF.

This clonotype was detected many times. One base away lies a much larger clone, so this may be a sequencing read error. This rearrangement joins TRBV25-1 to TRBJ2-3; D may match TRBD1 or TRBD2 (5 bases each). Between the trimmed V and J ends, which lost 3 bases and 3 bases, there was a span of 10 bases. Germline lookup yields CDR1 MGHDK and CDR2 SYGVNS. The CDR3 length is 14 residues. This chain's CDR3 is CASSEARETDTQYF. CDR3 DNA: TGTGCCAGCAGTGAGGCCAGGGAGACAGATACGCAGTATTTT. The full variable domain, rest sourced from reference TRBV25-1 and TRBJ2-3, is EADIYQTPRYLVIGTGKKITLECSQTMGHDKMYWYQQDPGMELHLIHYSYGVNSTEKGDLSSESTVSRIRTEHFPLTLESARPSHTSQYLCASSEARETDTQYFGPGTRLTVL.

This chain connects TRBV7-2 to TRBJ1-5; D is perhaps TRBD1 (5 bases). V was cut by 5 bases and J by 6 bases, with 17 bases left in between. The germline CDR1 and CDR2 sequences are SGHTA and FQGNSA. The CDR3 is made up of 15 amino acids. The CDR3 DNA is TGTGCCAGCAGCCCCGGGGCGGACATAAGTCAGCCCCAGCATTTT. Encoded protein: CASSPGADISQPQHF.